The clone carrying this T cell receptor beta chain came up a few times. Its antigen is as yet unknown. The data are from a study of T cells in Graves' hyperthyroidism and ophthalmopathy. Looking at the study overall: At initial diagnosis, before any treatment had begun, peripheral blood was obtained. Findings of the study overall: Ophthalmopathy was separated from stable hyperthyroidism by a 13 V-J model.

The diagnostic basis comprised clinical symptoms, serum thyroxine and TRAb, thyroid ultrasound and orbital computed tomography. Looked up from germline, CDR1 is SNHLY and CDR2 is FYNNEI. V was clipped by 6 bases and J by 5 bases, with 10 bases between them. CDR3 length equals 13 residues. Regions amplified from RNA transcripts were the TCR beta CDR3 regions. Researchers ran a first-round RT-PCR on the TCR CDR3 using the HTBI primer set. A single record per CDR3 protein comes from TCRdb applying MiXCR to the multiplex PCR reads. Of 300,000 to 400,000 distinct CDR3 sequences listed, roughly 18% are singletons.

Sequenced sample: blood. The chain links TRBV2 to TRBJ2-2, with D possibly called TRBD1 or TRBD2 (6 bases each). The source is a man aged 18 to 29 with Graves' ophthalmopathy. CDR3 sequence: CASRKGGTGELFF. The CDR3 DNA is TGTGCCAGCAGGAAAGGGGGGACCGGGGAGCTGTTTTTT.